The 8 T cell receptor beta chains given below trace back to one sample, sequenced in a study of cytomegalovirus exposure and HLA in healthy donors. Both 60 Vbeta primers and 13 Jbeta primers went into the PCR. Assay used: immunoSEQ multiplex PCR; TCRdb lists only in-frame clones, some missing. This table holds roughly 150,000 clones, 77% found once. Input material: PBMCs. These TCRs come from a male donor in good health and CMV-seronegative.

The chain links TRBV18 to TRBJ1-5, with 10 nucleotides matching TRBD1. From germline, CDR1 is KGHSH and CDR2 LQKENI. J lost 3 bases, V lost 8 bases, and 7 bases had no gene match. The CDR3 loop spans 15 amino acids. The CDR3 sequence is CASVRTGGTNQPQHF. CDR3 nucleotides: TGTGCCAGCGTCCGGACAGGGGGGACCAATCAGCCCCAGCATTTT.

The rearrangement links TRBV19 to TRBJ1-2; TRBD1 matches 9 bases. CDR1 and CDR2 (germline): LNHDA, SQIVND (reference sequence). The CDR3 is 14 amino acids. V dropped 7 bases and J dropped 6; count of bases not matched to a gene: 9. Here the CDR3 reads CASTKDRGTDGYTF. The DNA of the CDR3 is TGTGCCAGTACCAAGGACAGGGGTACTGATGGCTACACCTTC.

The J gene is TRBJ2-1, the V gene TRBV7-9, with D perhaps matching TRBD2 (5 bases). This CDR3 is 16 amino acids long. V lost 2 bases and J 0 bases, leaving 11 bases between the germline ends. Germline V CDR1 and CDR2: SEHNR, FQNEAQ (reference sequence). CDR3 residues: CASSLRGSSSYNEQFF. The CDR3 nucleotides are TGTGCCAGCAGCTTACGCGGGTCTAGCTCCTACAATGAGCAGTTCTTC.

The chain joins TRBV2 to TRBJ1-5; TRBD1 agrees at 8 bases. The trim removed 7 bases at V and 0 bases at J, leaving 11 bases unmatched. The CDR3 spans 17 residues. Per the germline V gene, CDR1 is SNHLY and CDR2 is FYNNEI. CDR3 coding DNA: TGTGCCAGCACTGCCTTTGGACAGGGTGTTAGCAATCAGCCCCAGCATTTT. It translates to CASTAFGQGVSNQPQHF.

This chain connects TRBV6-5 to TRBJ2-7; D gene ambiguous. There are 14 residues in the CDR3. Germline CDR1 and CDR2: MNHEY and SVGAGI. V was shortened by 0 bases and J by 2 bases, with 8 bases between the two germline ends. The CDR3 here is CASSYSGRTYEQYF. CDR3 in DNA: TGTGCCAGCAGTTACTCAGGCAGGACCTACGAGCAGTACTTC.

This sequence joins TRBV5-1 and TRBJ2-1; D is undetermined. Germline V gene data show CDR1 as SGHRS and CDR2 as YFSETQ. V was pared by 4 bases and J by 1 base, with 12 bases between. This CDR3 is 15 amino acids long. CDR3 residues: CASSVLDRSYNEQFF. CDR3 in DNA: TGCGCCAGCAGCGTTCTAGATCGTTCCTACAATGAGCAGTTCTTC.

This clone was found once. The chain carries TRBV12-5 and TRBJ1-5; weak D call: TRBD1 (6 bases). V was shortened by 6 bases and J by 2 bases, with 14 bases between the two germline ends. Germline CDR1 LGHNT, CDR2 FRNRAP. The CDR3 is 15 amino acids. CDR3 sequence (DNA): TGTGCTAGTGGCCCTACAGGGACGGGCAATCAGCCCCAGCATTTT. Its translation is CASGPTGTGNQPQHF.

The table lists this clone with a count of one. This rearrangement joins TRBV10-3 to TRBJ2-1; D possibly corresponds to TRBD2 (6 bases). This CDR3 is built from 13 residues. V dropped 6 bases and J dropped 7 bases, with 13 bases sitting between them. The germline gives CDR1 ENHRY, CDR2 SYGVKD. CDR3 nucleotides: TGTGCCATCAGCGGAACTAGCAGTAATGAGCAGTTCTTC. Residues: CAISGTSSNEQFF.